This T cell receptor (beta chain) is drawn from a study of regulatory T cells in long-lasting Graves disease. Study outcomes and limitations: The analysis examined peripheral blood only and excluded thyroid tissue.

The authors built TCR beta libraries using iRepertoire HTBI primers and Arm-PCR of CDR3 regions. TCRdb reprocessed the multiplex PCR reads via MiXCR and lists one record per CDR3 protein. The sample lists approximately 400,000 distinct CDR3 sequences; roughly 20% were seen once. In its sample, this clonotype was seen a few times. The antigen is undetermined. The CDR3 is 12 amino acids. Germline V gene lookup returns CDR1 MNHNS and CDR2 SASEGT. With 6 bases removed from V and 0 bases from J, the gap between germline ends came to 6 bases. Time point: persistent/refractory GD, antithyroid drugs over 5 years with positive TRAb. Following extraction of RNA from PBMCs, that RNA was used to make the TCR library. Diagnosis followed American Thyroid Association guidelines for Graves' disease.

The TCR sequence derives from a female donor with Graves disease. The input for sequencing was peripheral blood mononuclear cells (PBMCs), taken when the disease was refractory, from a patient treated with antithyroid drugs. The chain is built from TRBV6-1 and TRBJ2-7; D gene unclear. CDR3 nucleotides: TGTGCCAGCAGCACGATCTCCTACGAGCAGTACTTC. Translated: CASSTISYEQYF.